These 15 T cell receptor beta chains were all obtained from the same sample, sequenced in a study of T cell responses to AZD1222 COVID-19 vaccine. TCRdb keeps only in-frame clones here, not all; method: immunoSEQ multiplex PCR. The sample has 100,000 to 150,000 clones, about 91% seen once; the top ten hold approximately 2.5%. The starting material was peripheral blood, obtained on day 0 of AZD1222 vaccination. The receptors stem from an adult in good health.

CDR3 nucleotides: TGTGCCAGCAGCGAGGGGAGTCTACAAGAGACCCAGTACTTC. It yields the protein CASSEGSLQETQYF. The chain uses TRBV9 and TRBJ2-5; D may match TRBD1 or TRBD2 (5 bases each). V lost 3 bases and J 2 bases, leaving 11 bases between the germline ends. Germline CDR1 SGDLS, CDR2 YYNGEE. This CDR3 spans 14 amino acids.

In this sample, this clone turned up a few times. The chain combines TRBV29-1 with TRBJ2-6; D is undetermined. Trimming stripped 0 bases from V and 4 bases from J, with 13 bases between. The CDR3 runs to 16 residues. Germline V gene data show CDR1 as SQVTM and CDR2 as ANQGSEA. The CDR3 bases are TGCAGCGTTGAAGAGGACCGGCCATCCGGGGCCAACGTCCTGACTTTC. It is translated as CSVEEDRPSGANVLTF.

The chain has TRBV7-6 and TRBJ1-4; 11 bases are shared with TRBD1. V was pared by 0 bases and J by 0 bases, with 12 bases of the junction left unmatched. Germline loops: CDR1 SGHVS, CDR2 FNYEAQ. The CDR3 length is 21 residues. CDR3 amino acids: CASSLADRGPSQIATNEKLFF. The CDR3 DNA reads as TGTGCCAGCAGCTTAGCGGACAGGGGGCCCTCCCAGATTGCAACTAATGAAAAACTGTTTTTT.

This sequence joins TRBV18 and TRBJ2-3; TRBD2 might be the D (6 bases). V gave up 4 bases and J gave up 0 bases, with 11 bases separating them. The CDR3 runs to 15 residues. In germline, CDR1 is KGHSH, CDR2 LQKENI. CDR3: CASSRDLPSTDTQYF. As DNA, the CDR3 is TGTGCCAGCTCACGGGACTTACCTAGCACAGATACGCAGTATTTT.

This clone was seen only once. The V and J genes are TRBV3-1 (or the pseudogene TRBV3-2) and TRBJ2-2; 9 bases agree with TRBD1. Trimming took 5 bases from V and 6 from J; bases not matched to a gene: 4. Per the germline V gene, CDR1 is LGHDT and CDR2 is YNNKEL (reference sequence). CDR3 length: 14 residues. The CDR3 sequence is CASSYGQGSGELFF. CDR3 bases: TGTGCCAGCAGCTATGGACAGGGGTCCGGGGAGCTGTTTTTT.

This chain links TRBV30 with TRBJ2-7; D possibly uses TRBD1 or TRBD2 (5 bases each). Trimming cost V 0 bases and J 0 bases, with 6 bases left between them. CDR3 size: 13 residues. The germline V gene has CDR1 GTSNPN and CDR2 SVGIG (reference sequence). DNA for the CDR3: TGTGCCTGGAGTGTGGGGGACTCCTACGAGCAGTACTTC. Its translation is CAWSVGDSYEQYF.

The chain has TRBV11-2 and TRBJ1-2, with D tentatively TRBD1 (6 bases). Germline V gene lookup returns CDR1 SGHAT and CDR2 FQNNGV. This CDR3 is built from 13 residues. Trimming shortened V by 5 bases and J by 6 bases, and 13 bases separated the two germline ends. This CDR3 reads CASSPTGADGYTF. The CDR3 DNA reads TGTGCCAGCAGCCCCACGGGGGCTGATGGCTACACCTTC.

The DNA of the CDR3 is TGTGCCAGCAGTTTATACGGGACTAGCGGGAGTAGGGATACGCAGTATTTT. It specifies CASSLYGTSGSRDTQYF. V usage is TRBV27 and J usage is TRBJ2-3; 14 positions match TRBD2. V was clipped by 1 base and J by 6 bases; unmatched bases: 6. This CDR3 is 17 amino acids long. The V gene's germline CDR1 is MNHEY and CDR2 SMNVEV (reference sequence).

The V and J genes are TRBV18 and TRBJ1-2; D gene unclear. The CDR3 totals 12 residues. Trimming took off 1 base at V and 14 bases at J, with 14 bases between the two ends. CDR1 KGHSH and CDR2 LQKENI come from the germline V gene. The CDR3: CASSPLQSLGTF. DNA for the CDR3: TGTGCCAGCTCACCACTACAGAGCCTTGGGACCTTC. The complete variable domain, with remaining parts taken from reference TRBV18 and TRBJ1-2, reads NAGVMQNPRHLVRRRGQEARLRCSPMKGHSHVYWYRQLPEEGLKFMVYLQKENIIDESGMPKERFSAEFPKEGPSILRIQQVVRGDSAAYFCASSPLQSLGTFGSGTRLTVV.

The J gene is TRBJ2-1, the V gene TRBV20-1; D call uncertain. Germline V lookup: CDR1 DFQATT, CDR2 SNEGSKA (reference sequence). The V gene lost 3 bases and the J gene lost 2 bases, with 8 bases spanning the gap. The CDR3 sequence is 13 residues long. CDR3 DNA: TGCAGTGCTAGTGTACCAGCCTACAATGAGCAGTTCTTC. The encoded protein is CSASVPAYNEQFF.

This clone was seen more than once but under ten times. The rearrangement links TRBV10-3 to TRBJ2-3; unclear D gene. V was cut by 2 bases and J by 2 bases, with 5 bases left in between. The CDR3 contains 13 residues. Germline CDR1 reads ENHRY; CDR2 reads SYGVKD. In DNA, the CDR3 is TGTGCCATCAGTGAGGACTTCACAGATACGCAGTATTTT. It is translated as CAISEDFTDTQYF.

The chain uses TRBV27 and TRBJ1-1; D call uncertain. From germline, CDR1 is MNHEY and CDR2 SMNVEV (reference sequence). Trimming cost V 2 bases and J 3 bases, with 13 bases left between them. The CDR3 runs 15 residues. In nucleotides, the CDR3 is TGTGCCAGCAGTTTAGTGAGGGCAAGGGACACTGAAGCTTTCTTT. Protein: CASSLVRARDTEAFF.

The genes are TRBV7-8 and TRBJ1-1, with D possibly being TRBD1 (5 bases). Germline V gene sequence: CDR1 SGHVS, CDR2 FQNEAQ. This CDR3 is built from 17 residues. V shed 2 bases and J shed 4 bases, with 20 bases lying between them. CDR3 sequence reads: CASSLSSGGRVSTEAFF. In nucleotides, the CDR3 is TGTGCCAGCAGCTTATCGTCCGGGGGTCGGGTAAGCACTGAAGCTTTCTTT.

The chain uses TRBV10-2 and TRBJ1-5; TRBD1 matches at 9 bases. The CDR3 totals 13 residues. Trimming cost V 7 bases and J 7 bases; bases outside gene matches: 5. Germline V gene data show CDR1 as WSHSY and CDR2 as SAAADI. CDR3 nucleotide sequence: TGCGCCAGCAATACGGACAGGGGACAGCCCCAGCATTTT. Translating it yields CASNTDRGQPQHF.

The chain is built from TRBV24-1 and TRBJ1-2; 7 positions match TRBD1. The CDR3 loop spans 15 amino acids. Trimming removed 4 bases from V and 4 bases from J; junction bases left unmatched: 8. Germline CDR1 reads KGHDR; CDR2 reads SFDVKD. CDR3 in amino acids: CATSDSSGGGYGYTF. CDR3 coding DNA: TGTGCCACCAGTGACTCGTCAGGGGGAGGCTATGGCTACACCTTC.